This T cell receptor (beta chain) was captured in a study of blood T cell repertoires in COVID-19. Study as a whole: Samples of COVID-19 (acute and convalescent) were obtained from the United States, Italy and Spain. The cDNA or gDNA used as material had been derived from T cells, B-cell-depleted T cells, or PBMCs.

How the authors handled the data: Reference gene primer amplification yielded estimated nucleated cell counts. Produced via immunoSEQ multiplex PCR; TCRdb's table is partial and in-frame only. The D gene and trimming were derived from the DNA, and the V and J assignments and clone size from that table. The sample holds roughly 380,000 clones; 75% to 90% are singletons and the top ten take roughly 1.6%. A Seattle source enrolled patients during active infection and followed them longitudinally. Deletions cut 2 bases from V and 11 bases from J, with 10 bases between. This CDR3 has 12 amino acids. This clone came up once.

The V call is TRBV12-3 or TRBV12-4, the J call TRBJ1-3; D unresolved. Sequencing input: peripheral blood. The TCR sequence derives from a woman aged 40 to 49 with COVID-19, enrolled during active disease. The CDR3 sequence is CASSLKTVPIYF. CDR3 bases: TGTGCCAGCAGTTTAAAAACGGTCCCCATATATTTT.